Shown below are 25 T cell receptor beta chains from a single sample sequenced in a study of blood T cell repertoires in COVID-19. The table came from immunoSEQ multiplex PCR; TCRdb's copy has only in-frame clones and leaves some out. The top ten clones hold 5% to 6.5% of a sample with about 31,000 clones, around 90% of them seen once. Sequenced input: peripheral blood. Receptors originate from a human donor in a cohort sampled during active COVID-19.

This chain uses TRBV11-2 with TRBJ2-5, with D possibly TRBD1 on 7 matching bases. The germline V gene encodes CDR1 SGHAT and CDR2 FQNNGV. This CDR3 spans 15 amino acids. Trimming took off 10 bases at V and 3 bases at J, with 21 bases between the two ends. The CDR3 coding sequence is TGTGCCACTTCCCTACTCAGGGGGGCGGAAGAGACCCAGTACTTC. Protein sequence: CATSLLRGAEETQYF.

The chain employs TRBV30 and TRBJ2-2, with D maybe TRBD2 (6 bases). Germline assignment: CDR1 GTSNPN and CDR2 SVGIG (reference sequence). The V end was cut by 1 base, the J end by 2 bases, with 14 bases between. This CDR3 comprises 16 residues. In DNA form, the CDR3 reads TGTGCCTGGAGTGGGGAGGCGGGAACCAACACCGGGGAGCTGTTTTTT. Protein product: CAWSGEAGTNTGELFF.

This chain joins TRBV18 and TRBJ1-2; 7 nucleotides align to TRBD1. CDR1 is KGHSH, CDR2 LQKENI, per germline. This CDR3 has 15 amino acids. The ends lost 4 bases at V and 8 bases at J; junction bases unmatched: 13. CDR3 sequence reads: CASSRTTTGVRGYTF. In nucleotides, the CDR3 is TGTGCCAGCTCACGAACTACTACAGGGGTACGAGGCTACACCTTC.

In nucleotides, the CDR3 is TGTGCCAGCAGCCTATCCGGACAGGGCAATGAGCAGTTCTTC. This encodes CASSLSGQGNEQFF. The chain employs TRBV6-5 and TRBJ2-1, with TRBD1 matching 8 bases. The V segment lost 6 bases and the J segment 6 bases; nucleotides outside the gene matches: 7. The germline gives CDR1 MNHEY, CDR2 SVGAGI. This CDR3 is built from 14 residues.

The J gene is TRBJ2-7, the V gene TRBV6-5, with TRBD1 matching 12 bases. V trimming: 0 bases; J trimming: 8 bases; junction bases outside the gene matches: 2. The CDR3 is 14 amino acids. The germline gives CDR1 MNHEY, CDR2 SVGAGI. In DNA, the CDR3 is TGTGCCAGCAGTTACTCGGGGACAGGGGGCAAGCAGTACGTC. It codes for CASSYSGTGGKQYV.

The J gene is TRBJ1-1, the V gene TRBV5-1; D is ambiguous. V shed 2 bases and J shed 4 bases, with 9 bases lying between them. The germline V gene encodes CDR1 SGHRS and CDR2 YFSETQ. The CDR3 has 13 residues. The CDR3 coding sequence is TGCGCCAGCAGCTTTTCGGGATCCACTGAAGCTTTCTTT. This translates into CASSFSGSTEAFF.

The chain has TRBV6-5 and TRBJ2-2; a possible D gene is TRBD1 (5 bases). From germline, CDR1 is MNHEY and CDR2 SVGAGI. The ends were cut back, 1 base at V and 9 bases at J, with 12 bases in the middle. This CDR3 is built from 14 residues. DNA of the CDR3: TGTGCCAGCAGTTACTGGGGCGTTCCTCGGGAGCTGTTTTTT. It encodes CASSYWGVPRELFF.

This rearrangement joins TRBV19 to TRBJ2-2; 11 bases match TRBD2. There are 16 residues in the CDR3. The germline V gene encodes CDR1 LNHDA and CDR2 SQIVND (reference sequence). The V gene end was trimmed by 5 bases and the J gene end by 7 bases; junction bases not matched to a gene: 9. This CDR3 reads CASSLLAGARGGELFF. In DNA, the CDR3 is TGTGCCAGTAGTTTACTAGCGGGGGCCCGAGGCGGGGAGCTGTTTTTT.

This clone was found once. CDR3 DNA sequence: TGTGCCAGCGTACAGCAGGGATGGGGCACTGAAGCTTTCTTT. This translates into CASVQQGWGTEAFF. The chain joins TRBV2 to TRBJ1-1, with a tentative D call TRBD1 (5 bases). CDR1 is SNHLY and CDR2 is FYNNEI in the germline V gene. V was trimmed by 8 bases and J by 4 bases, leaving 17 bases between them. This CDR3 has 14 residues.

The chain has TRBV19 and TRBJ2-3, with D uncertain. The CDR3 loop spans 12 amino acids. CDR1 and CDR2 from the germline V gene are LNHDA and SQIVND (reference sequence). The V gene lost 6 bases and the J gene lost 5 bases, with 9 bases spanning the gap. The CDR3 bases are TGTGCCAGTAGAATTGGCGGAGATACGCAGTATTTT. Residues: CASRIGGDTQYF.

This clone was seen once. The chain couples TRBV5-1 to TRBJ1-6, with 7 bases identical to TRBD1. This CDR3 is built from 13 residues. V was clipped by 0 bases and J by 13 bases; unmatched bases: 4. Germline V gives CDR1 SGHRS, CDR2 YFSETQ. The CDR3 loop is CASSLGTGGPLHF. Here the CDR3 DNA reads TGCGCCAGCAGCTTGGGGACAGGTGGGCCCCTCCACTTT.

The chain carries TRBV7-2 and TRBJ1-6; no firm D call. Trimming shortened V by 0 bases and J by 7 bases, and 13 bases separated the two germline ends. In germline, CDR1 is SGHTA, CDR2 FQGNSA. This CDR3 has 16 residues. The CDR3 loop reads CASSLATAWPNSPLHF. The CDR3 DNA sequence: TGTGCCAGCAGCTTAGCCACAGCATGGCCCAATTCACCCCTCCACTTT.

In nucleotides, the CDR3 is TGTGCCAGTAGTATCGGCAGGGCCATGAACACTGAAGCTTTCTTT. Protein product: CASSIGRAMNTEAFF. The J gene is TRBJ1-1, the V gene TRBV19; D perhaps matches TRBD1 (5 bases). The V gene lost 3 bases and the J gene lost 0 bases, with 11 bases spanning the gap. Germline assignment: CDR1 LNHDA and CDR2 SQIVND (reference sequence). This CDR3 contains 15 residues.

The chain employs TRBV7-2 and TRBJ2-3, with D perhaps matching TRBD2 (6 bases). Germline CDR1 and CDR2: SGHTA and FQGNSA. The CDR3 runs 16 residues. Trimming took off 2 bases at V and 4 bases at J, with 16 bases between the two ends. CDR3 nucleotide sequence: TGTGCCAGCAGCTTACTTCCCGGGAGTGGCGCAGATACGCAGTATTTT. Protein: CASSLLPGSGADTQYF.

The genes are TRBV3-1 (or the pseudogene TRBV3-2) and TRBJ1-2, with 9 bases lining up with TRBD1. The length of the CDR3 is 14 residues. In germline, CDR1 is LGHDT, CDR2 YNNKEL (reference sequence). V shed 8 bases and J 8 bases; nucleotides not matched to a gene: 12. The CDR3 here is CASAFEQGAEGYTF. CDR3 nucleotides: TGTGCCAGCGCCTTCGAACAGGGGGCGGAAGGCTACACCTTC.

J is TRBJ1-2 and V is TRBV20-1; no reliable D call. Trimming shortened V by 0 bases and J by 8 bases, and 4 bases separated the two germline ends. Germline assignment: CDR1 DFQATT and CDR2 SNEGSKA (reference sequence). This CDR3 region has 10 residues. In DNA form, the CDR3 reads TGCAGTGCTAGAGACGTCGGCTACACCTTC. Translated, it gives CSARDVGYTF.

Written as DNA, the CDR3 is TGTGCCAGCAGCCCTAGACAGGGAAAGGGCACCGGGGAGCTGTTTTTT. Translation gives CASSPRQGKGTGELFF. The chain joins TRBV5-4 to TRBJ2-2; 7 bases line up with TRBD1. The CDR3 runs to 16 residues. Germline assignment: CDR1 SGHNT and CDR2 YYREEE (reference sequence). Losses at the gene ends were 4 bases for V and 4 bases for J; bases not matched to a gene: 10.

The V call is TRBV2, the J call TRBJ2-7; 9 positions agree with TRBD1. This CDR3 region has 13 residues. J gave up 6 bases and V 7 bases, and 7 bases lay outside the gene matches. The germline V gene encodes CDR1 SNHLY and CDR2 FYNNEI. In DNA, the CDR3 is TGTGCCAGCACCTCCTGGACAGGGGCCGAGCAGTACGTC. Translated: CASTSWTGAEQYV.

CDR3 nucleotide sequence: TGTGCCAGCAGTCTACTACAGGGGGCGAATACAGATACGCAGTATTTT. This translates into CASSLLQGANTDTQYF. The chain couples TRBV2 to TRBJ2-3; 9 positions agree with TRBD1. V lost 5 bases and J lost 3; bases outside the gene matches: 9. This CDR3 has 16 amino acids. Germline-derived CDR1 and CDR2 are SNHLY and FYNNEI.

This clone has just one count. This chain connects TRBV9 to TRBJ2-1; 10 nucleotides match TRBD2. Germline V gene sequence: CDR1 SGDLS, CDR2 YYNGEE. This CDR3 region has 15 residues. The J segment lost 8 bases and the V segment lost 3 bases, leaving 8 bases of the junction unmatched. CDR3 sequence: CASSDPLAGGYEQFF. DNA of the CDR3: TGTGCCAGCAGCGACCCATTAGCGGGAGGCTATGAGCAGTTCTTC.

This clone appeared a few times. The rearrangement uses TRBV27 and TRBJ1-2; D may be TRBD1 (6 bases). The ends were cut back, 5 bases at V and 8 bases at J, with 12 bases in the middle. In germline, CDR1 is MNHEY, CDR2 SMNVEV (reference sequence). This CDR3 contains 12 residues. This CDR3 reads CASSPQGGGYTF. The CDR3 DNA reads TGTGCCAGCAGTCCACAGGGTGGAGGCTACACCTTC.

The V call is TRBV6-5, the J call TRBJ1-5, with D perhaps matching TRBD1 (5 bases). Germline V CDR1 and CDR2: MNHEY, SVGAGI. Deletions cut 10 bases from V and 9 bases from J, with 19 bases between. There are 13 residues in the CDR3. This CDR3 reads CAIRAGEGGPQHF. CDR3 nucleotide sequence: TGTGCCATCAGGGCCGGCGAAGGCGGGCCCCAGCATTTT.

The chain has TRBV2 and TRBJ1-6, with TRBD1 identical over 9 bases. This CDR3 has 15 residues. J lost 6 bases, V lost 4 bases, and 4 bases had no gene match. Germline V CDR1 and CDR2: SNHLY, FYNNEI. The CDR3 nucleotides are TGTGCCAGCAGTGTCACGACAGGGGGTAATTCACCCCTCCACTTT. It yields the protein CASSVTTGGNSPLHF.

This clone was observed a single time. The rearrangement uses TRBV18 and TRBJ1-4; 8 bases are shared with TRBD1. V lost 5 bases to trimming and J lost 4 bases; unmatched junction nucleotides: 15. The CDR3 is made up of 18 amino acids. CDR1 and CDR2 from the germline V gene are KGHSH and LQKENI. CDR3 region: CASSKPGQGPGLNEKLFF. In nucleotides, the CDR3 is TGTGCCAGCTCAAAACCTGGACAGGGCCCCGGTCTTAATGAAAAACTGTTTTTT.

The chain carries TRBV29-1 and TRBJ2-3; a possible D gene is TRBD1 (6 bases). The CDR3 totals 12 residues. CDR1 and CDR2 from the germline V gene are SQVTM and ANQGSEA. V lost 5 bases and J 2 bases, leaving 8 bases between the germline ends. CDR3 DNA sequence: TGCAGCGTTCACAGGGACACAGATACGCAGTATTTT. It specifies CSVHRDTDTQYF.